One and the same sample provided the 32 T cell receptor beta chains below, sequenced in a study of cytomegalovirus exposure and HLA in healthy donors. It was with 60 Vbeta and 13 Jbeta primers that the PCR ran. Repertoires were generated with immunoSEQ multiplex PCR, while TCRdb's copy carries only in-frame clones and drops some. The sample contains roughly 160,000 clones, 80% to 85% of which appear only once. Sequenced material: PBMCs. The source of these receptors is a boy aged 2 to 10 in good health and CMV-seronegative.

V is TRBV5-1 and J is TRBJ2-7, with 10 nucleotides matching TRBD2. Germline V gene sequence: CDR1 SGHRS, CDR2 YFSETQ. V trimming: 0 bases; J trimming: 7 bases; junction bases outside the gene matches: 13. The CDR3 has 17 residues. This CDR3 reads CASSLDFPGLASQEQYF. Written as DNA, the CDR3 is TGCGCCAGCAGCTTGGATTTCCCGGGACTAGCGAGCCAGGAGCAGTACTTC.

V usage is TRBV7-9 and J usage is TRBJ2-1, with 15 bases that match TRBD2. The V segment lost 5 bases and the J segment 7 bases; nucleotides outside the gene matches: 9. The V gene's germline CDR1 is SEHNR and CDR2 FQNEAQ (reference sequence). This CDR3 is 17 amino acids long. This CDR3 is CASSPNRGTSGRNEQFF. DNA for the CDR3: TGTGCCAGCAGCCCGAACAGGGGGACTAGCGGGAGGAATGAGCAGTTCTTC.

This chain links TRBV7-2 with TRBJ1-1; weak D call: TRBD1 (5 bases). The CDR3 runs to 15 residues. Trimming left V 5 bases short and J 3 bases short, with 16 bases between. CDR1 SGHTA and CDR2 FQGNSA come from the germline V gene. The CDR3 protein is CASSLSGGGYTEAFF. The CDR3 DNA is TGTGCCAGCAGCCTGTCGGGGGGTGGGTACACTGAAGCTTTCTTT.

The gene calls are TRBV27 and TRBJ2-7; 10 nucleotides agree with TRBD2. V trimming: 5 bases; J trimming: 5 bases; junction bases outside the gene matches: 3. The germline V gene encodes CDR1 MNHEY and CDR2 SMNVEV (reference sequence). This CDR3 comprises 13 residues. CDR3 nucleotide sequence: TGTGCCAGCAGTGGCCTAGCGGGGGACGAGCAGTACTTC. This sequence encodes CASSGLAGDEQYF.

V gene TRBV4-1 combines with J gene TRBJ2-7, with 10 bases lining up with TRBD1. Germline V gene lookup returns CDR1 MGHRA and CDR2 YSYEKL. The CDR3 runs to 15 residues. V was clipped by 2 bases and J by 2 bases; unmatched bases: 3. CDR3 sequence reads: CASSQPGTGAYEQYF. CDR3 DNA: TGCGCCAGCAGCCAACCCGGGACAGGGGCCTACGAGCAGTACTTC.

The rearrangement joins TRBV5-1 to TRBJ2-3; 9 bases align to TRBD1. The CDR3 spans 14 residues. With V trimmed by 4 bases and J by 4 bases, 4 bases remained unmatched. Per germline, CDR1 SGHRS and CDR2 YFSETQ. The CDR3 sequence: CASSPGTGPDTQYF. CDR3 nucleotide sequence: TGCGCCAGCAGCCCCGGGACAGGGCCAGATACGCAGTATTTT.

The chain is built from TRBV5-1 and TRBJ2-3; 10 positions agree with TRBD2. J was trimmed by 1 base and V by 6 bases; bases with no gene match: 17. Per germline, CDR1 SGHRS and CDR2 YFSETQ. The CDR3 loop spans 19 amino acids. The CDR3 region is CASNPGGGPGLAGTDTQYF. As DNA, the CDR3 is TGCGCCAGCAACCCAGGAGGGGGCCCAGGACTAGCGGGCACAGATACGCAGTATTTT. Based on the CDR3 plus reference TRBV5-1 and TRBJ2-3, the full variable domain is KAGVTQTPRYLIKTRGQQVTLSCSPISGHRSVSWYQQTPGQGLQFLFEYFSETQRNKGNFPGRFSGRQFSNSRSEMNVSTLELGDSALYLCASNPGGGPGLAGTDTQYFGPGTRLTVL.

The DNA for the CDR3 is TGTGCCACCAGCGAAAATGAGCGGGACCCCCCAGATACGCAGTATTTT. Translating it yields CATSENERDPPDTQYF. The chain has TRBV15 and TRBJ2-3; TRBD2 matches 7 bases. The junction had 12 bases not matched to a gene; V was cut back by 5 bases and J by 4 bases. Germline V gives CDR1 LNHNV, CDR2 YYDKDF (reference sequence). The CDR3 has 16 residues.

The CDR3 coding sequence is TGCGCCAGCACCTCCCCCGGGACTAGCGGGAGAGTTCTCTCTACCGGGGAGCTGTTTTTT. Amino acids: CASTSPGTSGRVLSTGELFF. The chain couples TRBV5-1 to TRBJ2-2; 14 bases fit TRBD2. This CDR3 comprises 20 residues. V shed 6 bases and J 5 bases; nucleotides not matched to a gene: 18. The V gene's germline CDR1 is SGHRS and CDR2 YFSETQ. Together with reference TRBV5-1 and TRBJ2-2, the CDR3 gives the full variable domain: KAGVTQTPRYLIKTRGQQVTLSCSPISGHRSVSWYQQTPGQGLQFLFEYFSETQRNKGNFPGRFSGRQFSNSRSEMNVSTLELGDSALYLCASTSPGTSGRVLSTGELFFGEGSRLTVL.

V and J are TRBV12-5 and TRBJ1-5; a possible D gene is TRBD1 (6 bases). Trimming took 6 bases from V and 6 from J, leaving 24 bases between them. The CDR3 has 17 residues. Germline V gives CDR1 LGHNT, CDR2 FRNRAP. CDR3 coding DNA: TGTGCTAGTGGCCACCCCTCAGGGCAGGGGAAGGGTCAGCCCCAGCATTTT. Translated: CASGHPSGQGKGQPQHF. The full variable domain, completed using reference TRBV12-5 and TRBJ1-5, is DARVTQTPRHKVTEMGQEVTMRCQPILGHNTVFWYRQTMMQGLELLAYFRNRAPLDDSGMPKDRFSAEMPDATLATLKIQPSEPRDSAVYFCASGHPSGQGKGQPQHFGDGTRLSIL.

This clone has just a few counts. The chain employs TRBV6-5 and TRBJ1-1, with unresolved D. Germline assignment: CDR1 MNHEY and CDR2 SVGAGI. The CDR3 length is 11 residues. Trimming shortened V by 5 bases and J by 7 bases, and 8 bases separated the two germline ends. The CDR3 sequence is CASSRRDEAFF. CDR3 in DNA: TGTGCCAGCAGTCGGAGGGATGAAGCTTTCTTT.

The chain is built from TRBV5-4 and TRBJ2-3; 8 bases align to TRBD2. Trimming removed 5 bases from V and 5 bases from J; junction bases left unmatched: 10. The CDR3 sequence is 15 residues long. CDR1 SGHNT and CDR2 YYREEE come from the germline V gene (reference sequence). CDR3 DNA sequence: TGTGCCAGCAGTTCCCCCCGGCTAGCGGGAGATACGCAGTATTTT. Encoded protein: CASSSPRLAGDTQYF.

The chain uses TRBV5-4 and TRBJ2-7; 11 bases are a match to TRBD2. This CDR3 has 16 residues. After removal of 4 bases from V and 0 bases from J, the junction contained 6 bases not matched to a gene. CDR1 is SGHNT, CDR2 YYREEE, per germline (reference sequence). The CDR3 is CASSGRTSGYSYEQYF. CDR3 DNA: TGTGCCAGCAGCGGAAGGACTAGCGGGTACTCCTACGAGCAGTACTTC.

The chain's CDR3 is CASSPTSGSVIRGELFF. CDR3 sequence (DNA): TGTGCCAGCAGTCCTACTAGCGGGAGTGTAATTCGCGGGGAGCTGTTTTTT. V gene TRBV27 combines with J gene TRBJ2-2, with 11 bases that match TRBD2. The CDR3 length is 17 residues. Germline CDR1 reads MNHEY; CDR2 reads SMNVEV (reference sequence). With V trimmed by 5 bases and J by 7 bases, 12 bases remained unmatched.

V is TRBV7-9 and J is TRBJ2-7; 7 bases map to TRBD1. Trimming cost V 5 bases and J 5 bases; bases outside gene matches: 6. CDR3 length equals 13 residues. Germline-derived CDR1 and CDR2 are SEHNR and FQNEAQ (reference sequence). CDR3 in amino acids: CASSVEGADEQYF. DNA for the CDR3: TGTGCCAGCAGCGTAGAGGGGGCTGACGAGCAGTACTTC.

The chain combines TRBV7-9 with TRBJ2-2; 11 nucleotides match TRBD2. Germline V gene sequence: CDR1 SEHNR, CDR2 FQNEAQ (reference sequence). The CDR3 has 17 residues. Unmatched junction bases numbered 6, after V lost 6 bases and J lost 0 bases. The CDR3 DNA follows: TGTGCCAGCAGTTCCGGGACTAGCGGAGCGAACACCGGGGAGCTGTTTTTT. Its protein is CASSSGTSGANTGELFF.

Turning to this clone: The germline gene is not matched at one end of the junction; a read error may be the cause. The CDR3 coding sequence is TGTGCCAGCAGTTCAACACTAAGGGACAATGAGCAGCTCTTC. This codes for CASSSTLRDNEQLF. The chain links TRBV6-5 to TRBJ2-1; a weak D match, TRBD1 (6 bases). Germline loops: CDR1 MNHEY, CDR2 SVGAGI. The CDR3 sequence is 14 residues long.

The chain couples TRBV5-1 to TRBJ2-1, with a possible D match to TRBD2 (5 bases). The CDR3 is made up of 15 amino acids. V lost 4 bases to trimming and J lost 0 bases, with 11 bases between them. Germline CDR1 and CDR2: SGHRS and YFSETQ. The CDR3 DNA reads TGCGCCAGCAGCCCCCCGAGCGGCTCCTACAATGAGCAGTTCTTC. Its protein is CASSPPSGSYNEQFF.

CDR3 DNA: TGTGCCAGTAGACAGGGCGGGAACACTGAAGCTTTCTTT. Encoded protein: CASRQGGNTEAFF. The chain combines TRBV7-3 with TRBJ1-1; 7 bases map to TRBD1. The CDR3 sequence is 13 residues long. Germline V gives CDR1 SGHTA, CDR2 FQGTGA. Trimming cost V 9 bases and J 1 base; bases outside gene matches: 5.

This clone was counted only a few times. The chain has TRBV11-2 and TRBJ2-5; 11 bases line up with TRBD2. There are 15 residues in the CDR3. The V segment lost 5 bases and the J segment 1 base; nucleotides outside the gene matches: 3. Germline values: CDR1 SGHAT, CDR2 FQNNGV. The CDR3 spells CASSHSGRAQETQYF. The DNA of the CDR3 is TGTGCCAGCAGCCATAGCGGGAGGGCCCAAGAGACCCAGTACTTC. Full variable domain (missing parts from reference TRBV11-2 and TRBJ2-5): EAGVAQSPRYKIIEKRQSVAFWCNPISGHATLYWYQQILGQGPKLLIQFQNNGVVDDSQLPKDRFSAERLKGVDSTLKIQPAKLEDSAVYLCASSHSGRAQETQYFGPGTRLLVL.

This clone has a handful of counts. The chain has TRBV10-3 and TRBJ1-1; the D gene is possibly TRBD1 (6 bases). In germline, CDR1 is ENHRY, CDR2 SYGVKD. Trimming cost V 11 bases and J 2 bases, with 18 bases left between them. This CDR3 contains 14 residues. The DNA for the CDR3 is TGTGCCGTCTCATCCGGGACATCCAACACTGAAGCTTTCTTT. The encoded protein is CAVSSGTSNTEAFF.

A note on this clone: Within the sample, other DNA sequences also encode this same CDR3. The V call is TRBV7-9, the J call TRBJ1-2; 9 nucleotides match TRBD1. V shed 6 bases and J 12 bases; nucleotides not matched to a gene: 5. In germline, CDR1 is SEHNR, CDR2 FQNEAQ (reference sequence). The CDR3 has 11 amino acids. The CDR3 here is CASRRDRVDTF. CDR3 nucleotides: TGTGCCAGCAGGCGGGACAGGGTCGACACCTTC.

The V call is TRBV9, the J call TRBJ2-7, with 12 nucleotides matching TRBD1. Per the germline V gene, CDR1 is SGDLS and CDR2 is YYNGEE. The J segment lost 7 bases and the V segment lost 3 bases, leaving 8 bases of the junction unmatched. The CDR3 covers 15 residues. CDR3 in amino acids: CASSEGGTGGKEQYF. The CDR3 DNA is TGTGCCAGCAGCGAGGGGGGGACAGGGGGCAAAGAGCAGTACTTC.

This rearrangement joins TRBV7-9 to TRBJ1-1; D remains ambiguous. This CDR3 spans 17 amino acids. The germline CDR1 and CDR2 sequences are SEHNR and FQNEAQ (reference sequence). Trimming pared 3 bases from V and 6 bases from J, leaving 23 bases between. The CDR3 nucleotides read TGTGCCAGCAGCTTTAATTTATACCTAGGAGGTAAGGCTGAAGCTTTCTTT. This translates into CASSFNLYLGGKAEAFF.

This clone was detected only once. The chain is built from TRBV6-6 and TRBJ1-1, with D possibly TRBD1 on 5 matching bases. CDR3 length equals 16 residues. Germline CDR1 is MNHNY and CDR2 is SVGAGI (reference sequence). V was shortened by 2 bases and J by 1 base, with 14 bases between the two germline ends. As DNA, the CDR3 is TGTGCCAGCAGTTACGCCGGGACTCTGGGGAACACTGAAGCTTTCTTT. It specifies CASSYAGTLGNTEAFF.

The rearrangement links TRBV7-6 to TRBJ2-7; 10 nucleotides align to TRBD1. The CDR3 consists of 12 residues. Germline CDR1 SGHVS, CDR2 FNYEAQ. V shed 5 bases and J 5 bases; nucleotides not matched to a gene: 0. The CDR3 nucleotides are TGTGCCAGCAGCGGGACAGGGGACGAGCAGTACTTC. Protein: CASSGTGDEQYF.

V and J are TRBV14 and TRBJ2-1; 11 nucleotides match TRBD2. The V and J ends lost 2 bases and 8 bases, in that order; junction bases with no gene match: 14. CDR3 length: 18 amino acids. Germline V gene lookup returns CDR1 SGHDN and CDR2 FVKESK. The CDR3 sequence: CASSQWTGTSGVEDEQFF. The CDR3 DNA reads as TGTGCCAGCAGCCAATGGACCGGGACTAGCGGAGTCGAGGATGAGCAGTTCTTC.

The chain combines TRBV19 with TRBJ2-5; 8 bases line up with TRBD1. This CDR3 is 15 amino acids long. The junction had 12 bases not matched to a gene; V was cut back by 5 bases and J by 7 bases. Germline lookup yields CDR1 LNHDA and CDR2 SQIVND (reference sequence). CDR3 region: CASSLRQGYGRTQYF. CDR3 DNA: TGTGCCAGTAGTCTAAGACAGGGGTATGGAAGGACCCAGTACTTC.

The rearrangement links TRBV27 to TRBJ1-1, with TRBD1 matching 8 bases. The CDR3 length is 17 residues. Trimming cost V 6 bases and J 0 bases; bases outside gene matches: 12. Germline V gene lookup returns CDR1 MNHEY and CDR2 SMNVEV (reference sequence). The CDR3 nucleotides read TGTGCCAGCAGGAAAGTAATAGGACAGGGTATGAACACTGAAGCTTTCTTT. Its protein product is CASRKVIGQGMNTEAFF.

This CDR3 is CSVETDSYNEQFF. Written as DNA, the CDR3 is TGCAGCGTTGAAACAGACTCCTACAATGAGCAGTTCTTC. The V and J genes are TRBV29-1 and TRBJ2-1; D not certain. The germline V and J ends were trimmed by 2 bases and 0 bases, with 5 bases remaining between them. The length of the CDR3 is 13 residues. CDR1 SQVTM and CDR2 ANQGSEA come from the germline V gene.

The chain joins TRBV5-6 to TRBJ2-3; 7 bases agree with TRBD2. CDR3 length equals 14 residues. CDR1 SGHDT and CDR2 YYEEEE come from the germline V gene. J was trimmed by 5 bases and V by 6 bases; bases with no gene match: 9. The CDR3 nucleotides read TGTGCCAGCAACTCTCTAGCGGTCCAAGATACGCAGTATTTT. This sequence encodes CASNSLAVQDTQYF.

V usage is TRBV19 and J usage is TRBJ2-1, with D perhaps matching TRBD2 (5 bases). The CDR3 has 11 residues. Germline-derived CDR1 and CDR2 are LNHDA and SQIVND (reference sequence). The V end was cut by 6 bases, the J end by 9 bases, with 9 bases between. The CDR3 DNA is TGTGCCAGTAGGGCGAGCGGTGAGCAGTTCTTC. Translated: CASRASGEQFF.